This TCR beta chain was sequenced in a study of beta chain features in type 1 diabetes. The whole isolated RNA underwent reverse transcription, so sequencing captured expressed TCRB transcripts. Clones were sequenced by immunoSEQ multiplex PCR, and TCRdb holds only the in-frame ones, with some missing. This table holds hundreds of thousands of clones, around a sixth found once. Concerning this clone itself: The antigen remains undetermined.

General observations from the study: Naive, central memory and regulatory TCRB repertoires appeared more similar among patients than healthy donors.

The V end was cut by 4 bases, the J end by 3 bases, with 17 bases between. In germline, CDR1 is SGHRS, CDR2 YFSETQ. The CDR3 consists of 15 residues. The sequence was obtained from a man between 18 and 35 years old in good health. The V call is TRBV5-1, the J call TRBJ2-7; a possible D gene is TRBD1 (5 bases). The sequenced material came from naive CD4+ T cells from blood. The DNA of the CDR3 is TGCGCCAGCAGCCCGACCTCGCAGGGTGGCTACGAGCAGTACTTC. Translating it yields CASSPTSQGGYEQYF.